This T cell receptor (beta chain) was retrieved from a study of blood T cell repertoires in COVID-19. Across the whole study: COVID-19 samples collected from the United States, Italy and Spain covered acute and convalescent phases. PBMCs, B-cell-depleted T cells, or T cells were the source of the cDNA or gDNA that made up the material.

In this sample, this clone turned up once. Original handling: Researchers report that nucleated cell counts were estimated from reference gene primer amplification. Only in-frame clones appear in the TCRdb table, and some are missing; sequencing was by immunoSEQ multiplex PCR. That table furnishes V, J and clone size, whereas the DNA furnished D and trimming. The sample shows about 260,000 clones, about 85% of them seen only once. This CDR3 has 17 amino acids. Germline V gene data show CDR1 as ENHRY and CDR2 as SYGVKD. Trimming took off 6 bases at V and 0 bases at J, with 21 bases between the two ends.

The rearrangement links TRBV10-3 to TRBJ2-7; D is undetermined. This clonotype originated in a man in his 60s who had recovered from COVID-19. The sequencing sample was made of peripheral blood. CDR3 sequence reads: CAISGSPSDRGSYEQYF. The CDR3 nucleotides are TGTGCCATCAGCGGCAGCCCCTCCGATCGCGGCTCCTACGAGCAGTACTTC.